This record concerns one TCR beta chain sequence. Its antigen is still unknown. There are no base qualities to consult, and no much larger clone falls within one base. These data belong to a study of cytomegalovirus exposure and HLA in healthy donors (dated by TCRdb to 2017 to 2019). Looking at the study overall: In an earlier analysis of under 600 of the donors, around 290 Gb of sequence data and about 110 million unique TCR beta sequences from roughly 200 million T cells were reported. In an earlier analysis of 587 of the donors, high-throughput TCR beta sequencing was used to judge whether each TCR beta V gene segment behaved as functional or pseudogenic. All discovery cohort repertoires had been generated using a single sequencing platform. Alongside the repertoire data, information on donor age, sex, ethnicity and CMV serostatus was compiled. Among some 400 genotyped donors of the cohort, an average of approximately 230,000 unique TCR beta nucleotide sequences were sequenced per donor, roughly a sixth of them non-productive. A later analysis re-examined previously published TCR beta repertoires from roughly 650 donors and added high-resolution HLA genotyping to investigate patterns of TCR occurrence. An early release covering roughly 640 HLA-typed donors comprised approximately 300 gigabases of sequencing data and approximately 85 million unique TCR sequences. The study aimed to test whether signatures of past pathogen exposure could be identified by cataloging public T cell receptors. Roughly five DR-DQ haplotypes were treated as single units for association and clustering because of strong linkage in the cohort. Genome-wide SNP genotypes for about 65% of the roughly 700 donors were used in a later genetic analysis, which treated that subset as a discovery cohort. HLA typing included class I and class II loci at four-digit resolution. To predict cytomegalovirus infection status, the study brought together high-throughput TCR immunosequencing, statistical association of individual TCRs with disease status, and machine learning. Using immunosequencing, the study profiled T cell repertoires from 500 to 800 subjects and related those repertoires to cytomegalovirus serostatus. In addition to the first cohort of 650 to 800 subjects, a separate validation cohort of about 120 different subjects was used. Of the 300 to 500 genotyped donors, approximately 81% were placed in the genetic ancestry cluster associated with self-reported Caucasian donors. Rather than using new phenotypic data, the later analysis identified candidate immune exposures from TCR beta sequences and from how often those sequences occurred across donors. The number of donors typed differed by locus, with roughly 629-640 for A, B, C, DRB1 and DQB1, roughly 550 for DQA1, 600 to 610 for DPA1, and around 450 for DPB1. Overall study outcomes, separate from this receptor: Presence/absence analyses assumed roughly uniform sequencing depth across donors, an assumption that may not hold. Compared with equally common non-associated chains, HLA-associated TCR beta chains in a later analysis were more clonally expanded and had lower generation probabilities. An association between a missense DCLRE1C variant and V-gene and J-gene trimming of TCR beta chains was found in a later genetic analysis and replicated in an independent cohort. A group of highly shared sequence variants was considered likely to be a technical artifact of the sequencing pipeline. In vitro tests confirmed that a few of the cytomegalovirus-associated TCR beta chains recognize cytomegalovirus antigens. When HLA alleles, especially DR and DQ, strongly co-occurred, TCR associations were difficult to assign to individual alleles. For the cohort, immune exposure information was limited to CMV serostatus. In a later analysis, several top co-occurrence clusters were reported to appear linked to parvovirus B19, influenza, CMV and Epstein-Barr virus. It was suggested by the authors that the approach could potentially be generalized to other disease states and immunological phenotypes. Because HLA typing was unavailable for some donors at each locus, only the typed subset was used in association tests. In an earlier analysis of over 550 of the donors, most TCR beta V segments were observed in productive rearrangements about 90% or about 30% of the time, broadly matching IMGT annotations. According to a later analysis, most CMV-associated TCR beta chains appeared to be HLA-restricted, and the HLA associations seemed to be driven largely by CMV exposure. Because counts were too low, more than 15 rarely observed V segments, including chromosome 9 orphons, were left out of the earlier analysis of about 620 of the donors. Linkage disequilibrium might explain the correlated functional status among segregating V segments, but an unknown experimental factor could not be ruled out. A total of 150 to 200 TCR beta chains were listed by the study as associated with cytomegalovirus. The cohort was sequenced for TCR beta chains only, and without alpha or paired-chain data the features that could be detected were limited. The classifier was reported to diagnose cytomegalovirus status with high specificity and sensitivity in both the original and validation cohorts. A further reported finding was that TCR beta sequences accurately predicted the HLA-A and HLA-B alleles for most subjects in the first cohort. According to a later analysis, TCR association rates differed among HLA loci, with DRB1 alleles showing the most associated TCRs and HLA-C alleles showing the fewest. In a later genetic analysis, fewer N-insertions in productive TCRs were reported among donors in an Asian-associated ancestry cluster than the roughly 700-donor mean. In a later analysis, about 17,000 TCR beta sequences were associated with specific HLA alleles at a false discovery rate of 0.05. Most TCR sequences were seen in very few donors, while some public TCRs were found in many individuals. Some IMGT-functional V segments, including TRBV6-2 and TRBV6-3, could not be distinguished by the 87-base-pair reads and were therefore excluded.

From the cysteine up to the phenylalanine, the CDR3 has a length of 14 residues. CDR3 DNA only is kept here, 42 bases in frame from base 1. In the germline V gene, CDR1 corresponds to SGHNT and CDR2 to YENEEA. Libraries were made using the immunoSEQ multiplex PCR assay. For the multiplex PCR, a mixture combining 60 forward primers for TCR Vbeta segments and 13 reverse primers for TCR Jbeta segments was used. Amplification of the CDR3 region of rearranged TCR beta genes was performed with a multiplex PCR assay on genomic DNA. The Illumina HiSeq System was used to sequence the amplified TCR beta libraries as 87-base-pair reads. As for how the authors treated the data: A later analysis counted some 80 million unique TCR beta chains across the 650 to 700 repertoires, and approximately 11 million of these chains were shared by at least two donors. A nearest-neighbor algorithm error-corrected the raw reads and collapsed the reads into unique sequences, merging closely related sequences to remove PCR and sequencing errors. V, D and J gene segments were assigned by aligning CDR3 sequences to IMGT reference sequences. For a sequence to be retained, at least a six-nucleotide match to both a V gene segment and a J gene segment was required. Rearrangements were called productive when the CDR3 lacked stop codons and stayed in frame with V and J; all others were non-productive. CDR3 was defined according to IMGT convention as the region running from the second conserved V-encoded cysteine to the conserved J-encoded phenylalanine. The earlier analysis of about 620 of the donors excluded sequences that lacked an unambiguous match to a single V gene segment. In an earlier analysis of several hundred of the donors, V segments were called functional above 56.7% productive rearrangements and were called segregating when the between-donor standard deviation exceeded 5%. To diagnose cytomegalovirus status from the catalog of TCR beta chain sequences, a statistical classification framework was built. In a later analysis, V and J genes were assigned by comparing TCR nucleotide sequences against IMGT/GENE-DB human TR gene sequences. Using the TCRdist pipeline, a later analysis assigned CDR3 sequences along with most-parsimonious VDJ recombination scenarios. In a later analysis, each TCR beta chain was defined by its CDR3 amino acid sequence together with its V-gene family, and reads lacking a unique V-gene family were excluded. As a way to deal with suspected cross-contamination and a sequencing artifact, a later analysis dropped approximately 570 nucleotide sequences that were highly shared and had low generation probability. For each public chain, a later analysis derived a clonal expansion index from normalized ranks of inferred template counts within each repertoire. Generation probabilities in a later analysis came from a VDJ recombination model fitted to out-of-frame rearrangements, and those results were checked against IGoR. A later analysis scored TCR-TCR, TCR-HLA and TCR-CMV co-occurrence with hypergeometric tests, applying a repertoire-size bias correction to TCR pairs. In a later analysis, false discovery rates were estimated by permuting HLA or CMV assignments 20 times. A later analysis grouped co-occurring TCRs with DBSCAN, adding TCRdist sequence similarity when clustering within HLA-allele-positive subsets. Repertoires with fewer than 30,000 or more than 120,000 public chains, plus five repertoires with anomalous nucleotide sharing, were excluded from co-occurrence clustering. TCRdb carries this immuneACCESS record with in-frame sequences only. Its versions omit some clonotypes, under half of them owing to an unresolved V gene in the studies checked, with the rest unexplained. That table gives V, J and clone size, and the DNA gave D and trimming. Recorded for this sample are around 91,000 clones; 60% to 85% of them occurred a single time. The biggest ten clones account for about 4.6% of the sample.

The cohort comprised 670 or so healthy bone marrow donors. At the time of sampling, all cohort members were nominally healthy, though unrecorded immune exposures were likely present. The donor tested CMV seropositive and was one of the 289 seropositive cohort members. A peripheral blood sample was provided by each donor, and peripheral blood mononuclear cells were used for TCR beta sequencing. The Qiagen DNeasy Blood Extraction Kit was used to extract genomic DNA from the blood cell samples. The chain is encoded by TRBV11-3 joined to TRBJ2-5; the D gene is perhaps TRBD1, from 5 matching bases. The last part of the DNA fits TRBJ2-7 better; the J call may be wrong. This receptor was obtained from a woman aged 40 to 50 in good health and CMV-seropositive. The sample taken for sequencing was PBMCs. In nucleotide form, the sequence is TGTGCCAGCAGCTTTACCAGGGCTAGGAACGAGCAGTACTTC. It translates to CASSFTRARNEQYF.